Each of the 26 T cell receptor beta chains below was sequenced from the same sample in a study of OX40 agonist ivuxolimab in advanced cancers. Method: immunoSEQ multiplex PCR; TCRdb's copy keeps in-frame clones and lacks some. Of some 86,000 clones in the sample, around 94% were seen once. Sequenced here: CD4+ or CD8+ T cells sorted from blood, sampled in a trial of the OX40 agonist ivuxolimab. These receptor sequences come from an adult with an advanced solid tumor such as melanoma, head and neck, liver or kidney cancer.

The CDR3 sequence is CASGLAAGELFF. The CDR3 DNA follows: TGTGCCTCGGGACTAGCGGCCGGGGAGCTGTTTTTT. V and J are TRBV27 and TRBJ2-2, with TRBD2 identical over 11 bases. Per germline, CDR1 MNHEY and CDR2 SMNVEV (reference sequence). Germline trimming cut 11 bases from V and 6 bases from J; bases unmatched to any gene: 2. CDR3 length: 12 amino acids.

The gene calls are TRBV4-2 and TRBJ2-1, with D perhaps TRBD1 or TRBD2 (5 bases each). V gave up 0 bases and J gave up 9 bases, with 6 bases separating them. Per the germline V gene, CDR1 is LGHNA and CDR2 is YNFKEQ. This CDR3 is built from 12 residues. The CDR3 DNA is TGTGCCAGCAGCCAAGAGGGGACTGAGCAGTTCTTC. It yields the protein CASSQEGTEQFF.

V usage is TRBV5-8 and J usage is TRBJ1-4; 7 bases match TRBD1. Germline trimming cut 4 bases from V and 8 bases from J; bases unmatched to any gene: 8. Germline V gene data show CDR1 as SGHTS and CDR2 as YDEGEE. This CDR3 contains 14 residues. As DNA, the CDR3 is TGTGCCAGCAGCAACTACCGGGACAGCGAAAAACTGTTTTTT. It encodes CASSNYRDSEKLFF.

The rearrangement uses TRBV7-9 and TRBJ2-3; 9 nucleotides line up with TRBD2. Germline V CDR1 and CDR2: SEHNR, FQNEAQ (reference sequence). The CDR3 sequence is 17 residues long. The V and J ends lost 5 bases and 5 bases, in that order; junction bases with no gene match: 14. CDR3 in amino acids: CASSPPGGGGDQDTQYF. In nucleotides, the CDR3 is TGTGCCAGCAGCCCTCCCGGGGGCGGGGGGGATCAAGATACGCAGTATTTT.

This sequence joins TRBV7-9 and TRBJ1-2; D is undetermined. Looked up from germline, CDR1 is SEHNR and CDR2 is FQNEAQ (reference sequence). The CDR3 runs 14 residues. The ends were cut back, 1 base at V and 4 bases at J, with 10 bases in the middle. CDR3 nucleotide sequence: TGTGCCAGCAGCTTAGTCGAGACGGTCTATGGCTACACCTTC. Translated, it gives CASSLVETVYGYTF.

V usage is TRBV29-1 and J usage is TRBJ2-5; no reliable D call. CDR1 SQVTM and CDR2 ANQGSEA come from the germline V gene. The CDR3 contains 12 residues. V shed 7 bases and J shed 2 bases, with 11 bases lying between them. CDR3 nucleotides: TGCAGCGCCCCAGTAGGACAAGAGACCCAGTACTTC. Translating it yields CSAPVGQETQYF.

The genes are TRBV4-1 and TRBJ2-1; tentatively, D is TRBD1 or TRBD2 (6 bases each). The CDR3 spans 16 residues. The V gene lost 0 bases and the J gene lost 4 bases, with 13 bases spanning the gap. Germline CDR1 reads MGHRA; CDR2 reads YSYEKL. CDR3: CASSQDEGGSYNEQFF. Here the CDR3 DNA reads TGCGCCAGCAGCCAAGATGAGGGGGGATCGTACAATGAGCAGTTCTTC.

This chain joins TRBV27 and TRBJ1-2; 9 nucleotides align to TRBD1. V lost 4 bases to trimming and J lost 4 bases; unmatched junction nucleotides: 1. This CDR3 region has 13 residues. The germline V gene encodes CDR1 MNHEY and CDR2 SMNVEV (reference sequence). CDR3 residues: CASSSGQGYGYTF. In nucleotides, the CDR3 is TGTGCCAGCAGTTCGGGACAGGGCTATGGCTACACCTTC.

J is TRBJ2-7 and V is TRBV2; D remains unclear. The CDR3 is made up of 12 amino acids. Trimming shortened V by 7 bases and J by 6 bases, and 13 bases separated the two germline ends. Germline V CDR1 and CDR2: SNHLY, FYNNEI. The CDR3 here is CASNGLGIEQYF. CDR3 sequence (DNA): TGTGCCAGCAACGGGTTGGGGATCGAGCAGTACTTC.

This chain links TRBV27 with TRBJ2-7; tentative D call: TRBD1 (5 bases). Trimming pared 0 bases from V and 2 bases from J, leaving 11 bases between. Germline V gene sequence: CDR1 MNHEY, CDR2 SMNVEV (reference sequence). The CDR3 extends over 15 amino acids. The CDR3 region has the DNA TGTGCCAGCAGTTTATCGGCCAGGGAAACCTACGAGCAGTACTTC. This codes for CASSLSARETYEQYF.

The V gene is TRBV4-1, the J gene TRBJ2-1; 10 positions match TRBD2. This CDR3 region has 15 residues. Germline CDR1 MGHRA, CDR2 YSYEKL. V lost 0 bases to trimming and J lost 12 bases; unmatched junction nucleotides: 8. The CDR3 spells CASSQEYLAGDGQFF. The DNA of the CDR3 is TGCGCCAGCAGCCAAGAGTACCTAGCGGGAGATGGGCAGTTCTTC.

On this clone: A junction end diverges from the germline sequence, so it may reflect a read error. The V and J genes are TRBV9 and TRBJ1-4; 9 positions match TRBD1. Per the germline V gene, CDR1 is SGDLS and CDR2 is YYNGEE. The CDR3 spans 16 residues. CDR3 protein: CASSVEQGAANEKLFF. The CDR3 nucleotides are TGTGCCAGCAGTGTAGAACAGGGGGCAGCTAATGAAAAACTGTTTTTT.

By share of the sample, this clone is medium-sized. The chain combines TRBV19 with TRBJ2-7; perhaps TRBD1 as D (6 bases). Germline CDR1 and CDR2: LNHDA and SQIVND (reference sequence). The CDR3 runs 15 residues. V shed 5 bases and J shed 3 bases, with 17 bases lying between them. The CDR3 nucleotides read TGTGCCAGTAGTCCCGGAGGTCAGGGGTACTACGAGCAGTACTTC. Translated, it gives CASSPGGQGYYEQYF.

This rearrangement joins TRBV10-1 to TRBJ2-3; D might be TRBD2 (7 bases). The V and J ends lost 3 bases and 0 bases respectively, with 13 bases between them. Germline CDR1 WNHNN, CDR2 SYGVQD (reference sequence). The CDR3 covers 16 residues. In nucleotides, the CDR3 is TGCGCCAGCAGTGAAATGGCGGGGGCTAGCACAGATACGCAGTATTTT. Its protein is CASSEMAGASTDTQYF.

The chain recombines TRBV2 with TRBJ2-5; TRBD2 agrees at 13 bases. This CDR3 has 15 amino acids. V lost 6 bases and J lost 1; bases outside the gene matches: 2. Germline CDR1 is SNHLY and CDR2 is FYNNEI. Here the CDR3 DNA reads TGTGCCAGCAGGGGACTAGCGGGGATCCAAGAGACCCAGTACTTC. It yields the protein CASRGLAGIQETQYF.

The chain carries TRBV6-5 and TRBJ2-5, with 9 bases fitting TRBD2. The J call is doubtful: the DNA matches TRBJ2-7 better. Germline V gene sequence: CDR1 MNHEY, CDR2 SVGAGI. The CDR3 runs 15 residues. The CDR3 here is CASSYSGTSYYEQYF. The CDR3 bases are TGTGCCAGCAGTTACTCCGGGACTAGCTACTACGAGCAGTACTTC.

The chain employs TRBV15 and TRBJ2-1; TRBD2 might be the D (6 bases). CDR3 length: 14 amino acids. Per germline, CDR1 LNHNV and CDR2 YYDKDF (reference sequence). V lost 0 bases and J 6 bases, leaving 9 bases between the germline ends. CDR3 sequence (DNA): TGTGCCACCAGCAGAGATTCGGGACTCAATGAGCAGTTCTTC. Its translation is CATSRDSGLNEQFF.

J is TRBJ1-3 and V is TRBV7-9, with 7 bases matching TRBD1. Germline CDR1 and CDR2: SEHNR and FQNEAQ (reference sequence). Trimming took 5 bases from V and 0 from J; bases not matched to a gene: 10. The CDR3 totals 17 residues. The CDR3 spells CASSPWDSGPSGNTIYF. The CDR3 DNA sequence: TGTGCCAGCAGCCCGTGGGACAGCGGACCCTCTGGAAACACCATATATTTT.

The chain recombines TRBV27 with TRBJ2-2; possible D gene TRBD1, 5 bases. The CDR3 has 15 residues. The germline V gene has CDR1 MNHEY and CDR2 SMNVEV (reference sequence). V was cut by 3 bases and J by 6 bases, with 14 bases left in between. CDR3 region: CASSFSLDTPGELFF. The CDR3, as DNA: TGTGCCAGCAGTTTCTCCCTGGACACCCCCGGGGAGCTGTTTTTT.

The chain has TRBV28 and TRBJ2-1, with 8 nucleotides matching TRBD1. The length of the CDR3 is 18 residues. Germline V gene sequence: CDR1 MDHEN, CDR2 SYDVKM. The V and J ends lost 4 bases and 4 bases, in that order; junction bases with no gene match: 15. The DNA for the CDR3 is TGTGCCAGCAGTTCCCCACTCCCCGGGACAGGCCCATACAATGAGCAGTTCTTC. Translating it yields CASSSPLPGTGPYNEQFF.

The chain combines TRBV6-1 with TRBJ2-1; D is uncertain. The CDR3 is 13 residues long. Trimming took 6 bases from V and 0 from J, leaving 6 bases between them. Germline-derived CDR1 and CDR2 are MNHNS and SASEGT. For the CDR3, the DNA is TGTGCCAGCAGAGAGAGCTCCTACAATGAGCAGTTCTTC. It codes for CASRESSYNEQFF.

The V call is TRBV29-1, the J call TRBJ2-7; D possibly corresponds to TRBD1 (6 bases). CDR1 SQVTM and CDR2 ANQGSEA come from the germline V gene. Trimming removed 7 bases from V and 2 bases from J, with 12 bases in between. The CDR3 runs to 12 residues. The CDR3 here is CSASDRTYEQYF. The CDR3 nucleotides read TGCAGCGCCTCTGACAGGACCTACGAGCAGTACTTC.

The chain recombines TRBV27 with TRBJ1-3; unclear D gene. Trimming shortened V by 10 bases and J by 0 bases, and 13 bases separated the two germline ends. CDR1 is MNHEY, CDR2 SMNVEV, per germline (reference sequence). This CDR3 spans 14 amino acids. The DNA for the CDR3 is TGTGCCACATCGCCGGACTACTCTGGAAACACCATATATTTT. This encodes CATSPDYSGNTIYF.

The rearrangement joins TRBV6-1 to TRBJ1-5; TRBD1 is a possible D gene (6 bases). The CDR3 extends over 14 amino acids. V was cut by 6 bases and J by 1 base, with 10 bases left in between. Per germline, CDR1 MNHNS and CDR2 SASEGT. The CDR3 nucleotides are TGTGCCAGCAGAAAAGGGGGGAGCAATCAGCCCCAGCATTTT. Protein: CASRKGGSNQPQHF.

The chain has TRBV4-2 and TRBJ2-3, with TRBD1 matching over 8 bases. Germline lookup yields CDR1 LGHNA and CDR2 YNFKEQ. This CDR3 comprises 16 residues. The V and J ends lost 0 bases and 4 bases, in that order; junction bases with no gene match: 6. The CDR3 sequence is CASSQDGLQGADTQYF. CDR3 DNA: TGTGCCAGCAGCCAAGATGGATTACAGGGGGCAGATACGCAGTATTTT.

The chain employs TRBV27 and TRBJ2-2, with TRBD1 matching 7 bases. V shed 6 bases and J 4 bases; nucleotides not matched to a gene: 5. There are 14 residues in the CDR3. Germline V lookup: CDR1 MNHEY, CDR2 SMNVEV (reference sequence). DNA of the CDR3: TGTGCCAGCAGGCCAGGGGGTTTCACCGGGGAGCTGTTTTTT. Protein sequence: CASRPGGFTGELFF.